This passage covers 23 T cell receptor beta chains from one sample sequenced in a study of metastatic and nonmetastatic thyroid tumors. Patients had received no treatment of any kind before thyroid surgery. TCRdb used MiXCR to call clones anew from the PCR reads. Among some 50,000 clones, 22% were seen once, and the ten largest hold 3.8%. Sequenced material: blood. The source is a male donor with papillary thyroid cancer or a benign thyroid nodule (not recorded which). Some clones in this sample may be carry-over from other donors' samples.

At least ten counts were recorded for this clone. The chain combines TRBV28 with TRBJ2-7; D might be TRBD1 (6 bases). The CDR3 length is 13 residues. The germline V gene has CDR1 MDHEN and CDR2 SYDVKM. Trimming stripped 2 bases from V and 4 bases from J, with 9 bases between. The CDR3 protein is CASSLGGEYEQYF. The CDR3 bases are TGTGCCAGCAGTTTAGGGGGCGAATACGAGCAGTACTTC.

This clone occurred many times. The chain links TRBV27 to TRBJ1-4; TRBD1 might be the D (6 bases). The CDR3 is 17 amino acids. V lost 7 bases, J lost 0 bases, and 18 bases lay in between. The V gene's germline CDR1 is MNHEY and CDR2 SMNVEV (reference sequence). The CDR3 DNA sequence: TGTGCCAGCAAAGGAGGGGGGAGTGGGGCAACTAATGAAAAACTGTTTTTT. It yields the protein CASKGGGSGATNEKLFF.

Ten or more counts support this clone. This chain uses TRBV19 with TRBJ1-5; 7 nucleotides match TRBD1. Germline V gene data show CDR1 as LNHDA and CDR2 as SQIVND (reference sequence). J lost 2 bases, V lost 0 bases, and 10 bases had no gene match. The CDR3 has 18 amino acids. This CDR3 reads CASSIEPTGMSGNQPQHF. The DNA of the CDR3 is TGTGCCAGTAGTATAGAGCCGACAGGGATGAGTGGCAATCAGCCCCAGCATTTT.

At least ten counts were recorded for this clone. The chain is built from TRBV6-1 and TRBJ2-5, with 7 bases identical to TRBD2. The V gene's germline CDR1 is MNHNS and CDR2 SASEGT. The V and J ends lost 9 bases and 4 bases, in that order; junction bases with no gene match: 8. The CDR3 contains 13 residues. The CDR3 DNA sequence: TGTGCCAGTGCTGGGGGGGTCATAGAGACCCAGTACTTC. As protein: CASAGGVIETQYF.

The chain links TRBV11-2 to TRBJ1-1, with no clear D. V was clipped by 0 bases and J by 1 base, with 9 bases between them. Germline values: CDR1 SGHAT, CDR2 FQNNGV. The CDR3 runs 15 residues. The CDR3 sequence: CASSLDLNSNTEAFF. As DNA, the CDR3 is TGTGCCAGCAGCTTAGATCTGAACTCGAACACTGAAGCTTTCTTT.

About this clone: Since a much larger clone is just one base distant, this may be a read error. This same CDR3 is encoded by further DNA sequences in the sample. This chain uses TRBV12-3 or TRBV12-4 with TRBJ1-6, with D possibly TRBD1 on 5 matching bases. V shed 8 bases and J shed 8 bases, with 13 bases lying between them. This CDR3 spans 13 amino acids. This chain's CDR3 is CASCGGGYSPLHF. The CDR3 bases are TGTGCCAGCTGTGGGGGGGGTTATTCACCCCTCCACTTT.

This clone was recorded at least ten times. The V and J genes are TRBV24-1 and TRBJ1-5; 7 bases fit TRBD1. The CDR3 is 13 amino acids. The V gene's germline CDR1 is KGHDR and CDR2 SFDVKD. J lost 10 bases, V lost 3 bases, and 5 bases had no gene match. CDR3 region: CATSDQNRGPQHF. Here the CDR3 DNA reads TGTGCCACCAGTGATCAGAACAGGGGCCCCCAGCATTTT.

The rearrangement joins TRBV24-1 to TRBJ1-2; a possible D gene is TRBD1 (5 bases). Trimming took off 4 bases at V and 0 bases at J, with 11 bases between the two ends. There are 15 residues in the CDR3. CDR1 and CDR2 (germline): KGHDR, SFDVKD. The CDR3 DNA is TGTGCCACCAGTGAAACAGGCCATCCTAACTATGGCTACACCTTC. Translation gives CATSETGHPNYGYTF.

At least ten counts were recorded for this clone. Different DNA sequences within this sample yield the same CDR3. This chain uses TRBV7-3 with TRBJ2-2; 7 bases are a match to TRBD1. The germline CDR1 and CDR2 sequences are SGHTA and FQGTGA. V was clipped by 4 bases and J by 0 bases; unmatched bases: 2. CDR3 length: 15 amino acids. The CDR3 coding sequence is TGTGCCAGCAGCTACGGGACAGCGAACACCGGGGAGCTGTTTTTT. Its protein product is CASSYGTANTGELFF. The full variable domain, completed using reference TRBV7-3 and TRBJ2-2, is GAGVSQTPSNKVTEKGKYVELRCDPISGHTALYWYRQSLGQGPEFLIYFQGTGAADDSGLPNDRFFAVRPEGSVSTLKIQRTERGDSAVYLCASSYGTANTGELFFGEGSRLTVL.

The chain is built from TRBV20-1 and TRBJ1-1; TRBD1 might be the D (6 bases). V lost 6 bases and J 0 bases, leaving 17 bases between the germline ends. CDR3 length: 15 residues. Looked up from germline, CDR1 is DFQATT and CDR2 is SNEGSKA (reference sequence). This CDR3 reads CSARPPGAVNTEAFF. The CDR3 DNA reads TGCAGTGCGCGACCCCCGGGGGCGGTGAACACTGAAGCTTTCTTT.

The table lists this clone with many counts. A read error may be the cause here, since a much bigger clone is one base away. V and J are TRBV27 and TRBJ1-6; no clear D. CDR3 length: 13 residues. Germline V gives CDR1 MNHEY, CDR2 SMNVEV (reference sequence). Written as DNA, the CDR3 is TGTGCCAGCTCGACACTTTATAATTCATCCCTCCACTTT. Amino acids: CASSTLYNSSLHF.

This clone rates as medium-sized. V is TRBV19 and J is TRBJ2-7, with D possibly TRBD1 on 5 matching bases. CDR3 size: 12 residues. Germline V gene lookup returns CDR1 LNHDA and CDR2 SQIVND (reference sequence). The V gene lost 5 bases and the J gene lost 6 bases, with 11 bases spanning the gap. The CDR3 sequence: CASSPNQGEQYF. In nucleotides, the CDR3 is TGTGCCAGTAGTCCCAACCAGGGCGAGCAGTACTTC.

The V gene is TRBV20-1, the J gene TRBJ1-1; no definite D call. The germline V gene encodes CDR1 DFQATT and CDR2 SNEGSKA (reference sequence). The CDR3 is made up of 12 amino acids. V dropped 2 bases and J dropped 3 bases, with 7 bases sitting between them. Written as DNA, the CDR3 is TGCAGTGCTAGACTAAGGGACACTGAAGCTTTCTTT. Its translation is CSARLRDTEAFF.

The gene calls are TRBV27 and TRBJ1-4; maybe TRBD1 (6 bases). This CDR3 is 15 amino acids long. The ends were cut back, 0 bases at V and 7 bases at J, with 12 bases in the middle. The V gene's germline CDR1 is MNHEY and CDR2 SMNVEV (reference sequence). The CDR3 protein is CASSLSRAGVEKLFF. In DNA, the CDR3 is TGTGCCAGCAGTTTATCAAGGGCAGGGGTTGAAAAACTGTTTTTT.

This clone was seen many times. The rearrangement joins TRBV2 to TRBJ2-3, with D perhaps matching TRBD2 (6 bases). The CDR3 consists of 13 residues. The V gene lost 4 bases and the J gene lost 5 bases, with 10 bases spanning the gap. CDR1 SNHLY and CDR2 FYNNEI come from the germline V gene. CDR3 protein: CASSGGEGDTQYF. The CDR3 DNA reads as TGTGCCAGCAGTGGGGGGGAAGGAGATACGCAGTATTTT.

The chain employs TRBV7-8 and TRBJ1-5, with 7 bases fitting TRBD1. The CDR3 runs to 17 residues. The junction had 7 bases not matched to a gene; V was cut back by 1 base and J by 1 base. CDR1 and CDR2 from the germline V gene are SGHVS and FQNEAQ. CDR3 sequence (DNA): TGTGCCAGCAGCTTAGGGAGTGGCAGGGGGAGCAATCAGCCCCAGCATTTT. Translating gives CASSLGSGRGSNQPQHF.

The V and J genes are TRBV4-2 and TRBJ2-1; 10 nucleotides agree with TRBD2. With 0 bases clipped from V and 6 bases from J, the junction kept 5 bases outside the gene matches. The CDR3 is 16 residues long. The germline V gene has CDR1 LGHNA and CDR2 YNFKEQ. The CDR3 DNA reads TGTGCCAGCAGCCAAGATCCCAGCGGGGGGGCCAATGAGCAGTTCTTC. As protein: CASSQDPSGGANEQFF.

The chain is built from TRBV9 and TRBJ1-3; D gene uncertain. CDR1 is SGDLS and CDR2 is YYNGEE in the germline V gene. Trimming removed 2 bases at V and 6 bases at J, with 9 bases between. The CDR3 spans 13 residues. Written as DNA, the CDR3 is TGTGCCAGCAGCGTGGGAGATGCAAACACCATATATTTT. Translation gives CASSVGDANTIYF.

This clone was seen repeatedly, ten times or more. The chain has TRBV6-1 and TRBJ2-2; TRBD1 agrees at 7 bases. Unmatched junction bases numbered 4, after V lost 6 bases and J lost 6 bases. Germline assignment: CDR1 MNHNS and CDR2 SASEGT. The CDR3 length is 13 residues. CDR3 bases: TGTGCCAGCAGCCGACAGGGACCCGGGGAGCTGTTTTTT. It specifies CASSRQGPGELFF.

This clone came up many times. The J gene is TRBJ2-7, the V gene TRBV20-1; 7 nucleotides match TRBD1. This CDR3 is 13 amino acids long. CDR1 is DFQATT, CDR2 SNEGSKA, per germline (reference sequence). Trimming cost V 0 bases and J 4 bases; bases outside gene matches: 3. Written as DNA, the CDR3 is TGCAGTGCTAGAGATCTGACAGGGTACGAGCAGTACTTC. Its protein is CSARDLTGYEQYF.

The chain combines TRBV19 with TRBJ1-2; no clear D gene. The CDR3 loop spans 14 amino acids. From germline, CDR1 is LNHDA and CDR2 SQIVND (reference sequence). The ends were cut back, 3 bases at V and 0 bases at J, with 8 bases in the middle. CDR3 bases: TGTGCCAGTAGTATTTTGGGCACTAACTATGGCTACACCTTC. Translated: CASSILGTNYGYTF.

As regards this clone: An end of the junction differs from the germline gene, which may be a read error. The chain joins TRBV24-1 to TRBJ2-5; 8 bases align to TRBD2. The CDR3 covers 16 residues. The germline V gene encodes CDR1 KGHDR and CDR2 SFDVKD. Here the CDR3 reads CATERGSGAPQDTQYF. The CDR3 nucleotides are TGCGCCACCGAAAGGGGTAGCGGGGCACCCCAAGATACCCAGTACTTC.

The gene calls are TRBV20-1 and TRBJ1-5, with 7 nucleotides matching TRBD1. The trim removed 1 base at V and 4 bases at J, leaving 10 bases unmatched. Looked up from germline, CDR1 is DFQATT and CDR2 is SNEGSKA (reference sequence). The CDR3 loop spans 16 amino acids. In DNA form, the CDR3 reads TGCAGTGCTAGAGCCGTCCAGGGGGGCGCGAATCAGCCCCAGCATTTT. Protein sequence: CSARAVQGGANQPQHF.